Shown below are 28 T cell receptor beta chains from a single sample sequenced in a study of PD-L1 blockade in urothelial cancer. TCRdb keeps only in-frame clones here, not all; method: immunoSEQ multiplex PCR. The repertoire holds tens of thousands of clones, with over 65% as singletons. Time point: pretreatment peripheral blood. The sequencing used PBMCs, collected around atezolizumab (anti-PD-L1) treatment. These TCRs come from a man between 60 and 75 years old with urothelial cancer.

This chain uses TRBV2 with TRBJ1-5; D may be TRBD1 (6 bases). Trimming stripped 8 bases from V and 1 base from J, with 15 bases between. This CDR3 has 15 amino acids. CDR1 and CDR2 from the germline V gene are SNHLY and FYNNEI. The CDR3 nucleotides read TGTGCCAGCGCCGGGCTAGGGGGAAGCAATCAGCCCCAGCATTTT. Its protein is CASAGLGGSNQPQHF.

V and J are TRBV4-1 and TRBJ2-1; D perhaps matches TRBD2 (6 bases). V gave up 3 bases and J gave up 9 bases, with 21 bases separating them. The CDR3 totals 16 residues. Germline assignment: CDR1 MGHRA and CDR2 YSYEKL. Here the CDR3 DNA reads TGCGCCAGCAGCCATCTCGGGAGTTCCACCCGGGGTGAGCAGTTCTTC. Translation gives CASSHLGSSTRGEQFF.

The chain has TRBV30 and TRBJ2-2; D is perhaps TRBD2 (7 bases). This CDR3 spans 14 amino acids. Germline V gene lookup returns CDR1 GTSNPN and CDR2 SVGIG (reference sequence). V was trimmed by 1 base and J by 6 bases, leaving 12 bases between them. The chain's CDR3 is CAWSAGRGAGELFF. DNA of the CDR3: TGTGCCTGGAGTGCTGGGAGGGGGGCCGGGGAGCTGTTTTTT.

The rearrangement uses TRBV29-1 and TRBJ2-2, with 7 bases fitting TRBD1. V lost 7 bases to trimming and J lost 1 base; unmatched junction nucleotides: 15. CDR1 is SQVTM and CDR2 is ANQGSEA in the germline V gene. This CDR3 comprises 17 residues. Here the CDR3 reads CSAVGTENNKNTGELFF. The CDR3 coding sequence is TGCAGCGCTGTAGGGACAGAGAACAATAAGAACACCGGGGAGCTGTTTTTT.

In its sample, this clone was seen once. V and J are TRBV19 and TRBJ2-2, with TRBD2 identical over 8 bases. V shed 3 bases and J 5 bases; nucleotides not matched to a gene: 8. Germline values: CDR1 LNHDA, CDR2 SQIVND (reference sequence). The CDR3 length is 16 residues. The CDR3 reads CASSMGSGRWTGELFF. The DNA for the CDR3 is TGTGCCAGTAGTATGGGCAGCGGGAGATGGACCGGGGAGCTGTTTTTT.

A single count supports this clone. V gene TRBV11-3 combines with J gene TRBJ1-2; perhaps TRBD1 as D (6 bases). In germline, CDR1 is SGHNT, CDR2 YENEEA. V was cut by 6 bases and J by 6 bases, with 14 bases left in between. CDR3 length equals 13 residues. CDR3 in amino acids: CASSNRVGDGYTF. CDR3 bases: TGTGCCAGCAGTAACAGGGTAGGGGATGGCTACACCTTC.

This chain uses TRBV2 with TRBJ1-2; D unclear. CDR1 is SNHLY and CDR2 is FYNNEI in the germline V gene. The CDR3 spans 11 residues. V dropped 8 bases and J dropped 1 base, with 5 bases sitting between them. The CDR3 DNA is TGTGCCAGCGAGCTTAACTATGGCTACACCTTC. Its translation: CASELNYGYTF.

This sequence joins TRBV19 and TRBJ2-5; D gene ambiguous. The CDR3 sequence is 13 residues long. The germline CDR1 and CDR2 sequences are LNHDA and SQIVND (reference sequence). V lost 1 base and J lost 5, with 8 bases in between. The CDR3 coding sequence is TGTGCCAGTAGTATAGTTCCGAGGGAGACCCAGTACTTC. This gives the protein CASSIVPRETQYF.

The chain is built from TRBV28 and TRBJ2-1; D might be TRBD1 (5 bases). The V end was cut by 5 bases, the J end by 3 bases, with 14 bases between. This CDR3 comprises 15 residues. The V gene's germline CDR1 is MDHEN and CDR2 SYDVKM. CDR3 loop: CASSQETASYNEQFF. The CDR3 nucleotides are TGTGCCAGCAGTCAGGAGACAGCCAGCTACAATGAGCAGTTCTTC.

This clone was counted only a few times. V is TRBV9 and J is TRBJ1-2; perhaps TRBD1 as D (6 bases). The V end was cut by 0 bases, the J end by 3 bases, with 12 bases between. The CDR3 runs to 15 residues. Looked up from germline, CDR1 is SGDLS and CDR2 is YYNGEE. For the CDR3, the DNA is TGTGCCAGCAGCGTAGTGGCAGGGGCCGACTATGGCTACACCTTC. Encoded protein: CASSVVAGADYGYTF.

This clone was found a few times. The rearrangement links TRBV6-5 to TRBJ2-1, with 7 bases fitting TRBD1. The V and J ends lost 2 bases and 1 base, in that order; junction bases with no gene match: 5. Per the germline V gene, CDR1 is MNHEY and CDR2 is SVGAGI. The CDR3 has 16 amino acids. DNA for the CDR3: TGTGCCAGCAGTTACGCAGGGGGTAATTCCTACAATGAGCAGTTCTTC. The encoded protein is CASSYAGGNSYNEQFF.

This chain connects TRBV30 to TRBJ1-6; D perhaps matches TRBD1 (6 bases). The ends were cut back, 2 bases at V and 7 bases at J, with 9 bases in the middle. This CDR3 spans 13 amino acids. The germline gives CDR1 GTSNPN, CDR2 SVGIG (reference sequence). The CDR3 DNA is TGTGCCTGGAGTTCAGGGGACAATTCACCCCTCCACTTT. Protein sequence: CAWSSGDNSPLHF.

This clone was detected a few times. This chain's CDR3 is CASSTEGSYEQYF. DNA of the CDR3: TGTGCCAGCAGCACAGAGGGCTCCTACGAGCAGTACTTC. The gene calls are TRBV9 and TRBJ2-7; D may be TRBD2 (5 bases). Germline V gene lookup returns CDR1 SGDLS and CDR2 YYNGEE. This CDR3 region has 13 residues. V lost 4 bases, J lost 0 bases, and 8 bases lay in between.

The chain recombines TRBV11-3 with TRBJ2-3; D is unclear. Germline V gene sequence: CDR1 SGHNT, CDR2 YENEEA. This CDR3 comprises 13 residues. V lost 1 base and J 6 bases, leaving 8 bases between the germline ends. CDR3 in DNA: TGTGCCAGCAGCTTAGCCGCGGCTGATACGCAGTATTTT. Protein: CASSLAAADTQYF.

This chain uses TRBV6-7 with TRBJ1-5, with 7 bases matching TRBD1. TRBV6-7 is recorded as an ORF, its role being uncertain. V shed 5 bases, J shed 7 bases, and the junction held 5 bases outside the gene matches. The CDR3 consists of 13 residues. The CDR3 region is CASSRQGSQPQHF. CDR3 in DNA: TGTGCCAGCAGTCGACAGGGCTCCCAGCCCCAGCATTTT.

In this sample, this clone turned up a few times. The J gene is TRBJ1-1, the V gene TRBV4-1; D unclear. The CDR3 has 15 residues. Looked up from germline, CDR1 is MGHRA and CDR2 is YSYEKL. V was clipped by 0 bases and J by 5 bases, with 13 bases between them. The DNA of the CDR3 is TGCGCCAGCAGCCAAGAGTCAATCTGGAGGACTGAAGCTTTCTTT. The encoded protein is CASSQESIWRTEAFF.

The chain is built from TRBV10-3 and TRBJ1-5, with TRBD1 as a possible D gene (5 bases). This CDR3 spans 13 amino acids. Looked up from germline, CDR1 is ENHRY and CDR2 is SYGVKD. V was shortened by 11 bases and J by 8 bases, with 19 bases between the two germline ends. For the CDR3, the DNA is TGTGCCGCTCAGGGTTTCCTTACGGAGCCCCAGCATTTT. Translation: CAAQGFLTEPQHF.

J is TRBJ2-3 and V is TRBV6-6; 9 bases fit TRBD2. Germline V gene sequence: CDR1 MNHNY, CDR2 SVGAGI (reference sequence). The CDR3 covers 16 residues. The V gene end was trimmed by 6 bases and the J gene end by 3 bases; junction bases not matched to a gene: 10. CDR3 residues: CASSPGASGATDTQYF. The CDR3 bases are TGTGCCAGCAGCCCCGGGGCTAGCGGGGCAACAGATACGCAGTATTTT.

The V call is TRBV5-3, the J call TRBJ1-5; D is ambiguous. TRBV5-3 is an ORF, and what it does is uncertain. This CDR3 spans 15 amino acids. With 0 bases removed from V and 8 bases from J, the gap between germline ends came to 15 bases. The CDR3 sequence is CARSLERAGLKPQHF. CDR3 bases: TGTGCCAGAAGCTTGGAGCGGGCAGGTTTGAAGCCCCAGCATTTT.

This rearrangement joins TRBV9 to TRBJ2-1; D gene unclear. Looked up from germline, CDR1 is SGDLS and CDR2 is YYNGEE. V lost 3 bases and J 7 bases, leaving 17 bases between the germline ends. The CDR3 loop spans 15 amino acids. In DNA, the CDR3 is TGTGCCAGCAGCGGATCGAGTCTACCGATTAATGAGCAGTTCTTC. This encodes CASSGSSLPINEQFF.

The J gene is TRBJ1-4, the V gene TRBV5-1, with a weak D call TRBD1 (6 bases). The length of the CDR3 is 16 residues. V was clipped by 4 bases and J by 3 bases, with 16 bases between them. The V gene's germline CDR1 is SGHRS and CDR2 YFSETQ. The CDR3 DNA reads TGCGCCAGCAGCATGGACAGCGGGGGGGCTAATGAAAAACTGTTTTTT. Amino acids: CASSMDSGGANEKLFF.

The chain is built from TRBV11-2 and TRBJ2-1; 12 positions agree with TRBD2. Unmatched junction bases numbered 6, after V lost 6 bases and J lost 0 bases. Germline assignment: CDR1 SGHAT and CDR2 FQNNGV. The CDR3 has 17 residues. CDR3 nucleotides: TGTGCCAGCAGGGGGACTAGCGGGTCTAGCTCCTACAATGAGCAGTTCTTC. Its translation is CASRGTSGSSSYNEQFF.

The chain employs TRBV5-1 and TRBJ1-1; D gene uncertain. The ends were cut back, 0 bases at V and 5 bases at J, with 11 bases in the middle. The CDR3 runs to 14 residues. Germline CDR1 reads SGHRS; CDR2 reads YFSETQ. The CDR3 spells CASSLGQSFTEAFF. The CDR3 coding sequence is TGCGCCAGCAGCTTGGGGCAGTCATTTACTGAAGCTTTCTTT.

The chain has TRBV7-9 and TRBJ1-1, with D unresolved. The CDR3 spans 15 residues. CDR1 is SEHNR and CDR2 is FQNEAQ in the germline V gene (reference sequence). The ends were cut back, 5 bases at V and 0 bases at J, with 13 bases in the middle. In DNA, the CDR3 is TGTGCCAGCAGCATTCAGGCTCCCATGAACACTGAAGCTTTCTTT. Encoded protein: CASSIQAPMNTEAFF.

The chain has TRBV14 and TRBJ2-1; tentative D call: TRBD2 (6 bases). With 1 base removed from V and 8 bases from J, the gap between germline ends came to 15 bases. CDR1 is SGHDN, CDR2 FVKESK, per germline. This CDR3 is 15 amino acids long. The CDR3 bases are TGTGCCAGCAGCCAAGTTGGGCGGAGGAGGGATGAGCAGTTCTTC. This codes for CASSQVGRRRDEQFF.

The V gene is TRBV11-2, the J gene TRBJ2-3; D is uncertain. Germline CDR1 and CDR2: SGHAT and FQNNGV. The V end lost 1 base, the J end lost 1 base, and 12 bases lay between the germline ends. This CDR3 has 16 residues. DNA of the CDR3: TGTGCCAGCAGCTTAGGTATCAGCGAAGGCACAGATACGCAGTATTTT. Protein product: CASSLGISEGTDTQYF.

V and J are TRBV9 and TRBJ2-5; perhaps TRBD1 as D (6 bases). Germline loops: CDR1 SGDLS, CDR2 YYNGEE. V was clipped by 0 bases and J by 0 bases, with 12 bases between them. The CDR3 runs 16 residues. The DNA for the CDR3 is TGTGCCAGCAGCGTAGCTGGGGGCGGAAACCAAGAGACCCAGTACTTC. Its translation is CASSVAGGGNQETQYF.

This sequence joins TRBV6-1 and TRBJ1-5; D possibly corresponds to TRBD1 (5 bases). V dropped 1 base and J dropped 5 bases, with 15 bases sitting between them. CDR3 length: 16 amino acids. Germline V lookup: CDR1 MNHNS, CDR2 SASEGT. In nucleotides, the CDR3 is TGTGCCAGCAGTGAAGAGGAGGGACTGGGATATCAGCCCCAGCATTTT. Translating it yields CASSEEEGLGYQPQHF.